A selection of T cell receptor beta chains follows, all from one sample in a study of blood T cell repertoires in COVID-19. TCRdb's table, derived via immunoSEQ multiplex PCR, lists solely in-frame clones and lacks some. The sample shows 130,000 or so clones, around 80% of them seen only once. Sequenced material: PBMCs or T cells enriched from blood (not recorded which). Every receptor here comes from a man aged 35-49 years with acute COVID-19. Both conserved end residues are trimmed from each CDR3. A D gene is named only where the DNA matches it firmly.

d_call	v_call	j_call	cdr3_aa
.	TRBV6-5	TRBJ1-2	ASKEGNYGYT
.	TRBV27	TRBJ1-6	ASSLYYSSYNSPLH
.	TRBV5-6	TRBJ1-1	ASSLGPGLSTEAF
TRBD2	TRBV6-5	TRBJ2-5	ASSWRGDQETQY
TRBD1	TRBV27	TRBJ2-1	ASSRTGSYNEQF
TRBD2	TRBV18	TRBJ2-7	ASSPGLEDEQY
.	TRBV10-3	TRBJ2-2	AIKKTGNTGELF
.	TRBV27	TRBJ2-3	ASSPQEGVTDTQY
.	TRBV3-1/TRBV3-2	TRBJ2-1	ASSQAGGLYNEQF
.	TRBV7-2	TRBJ1-5	ASSSSPNQPQH
.	TRBV6-5	TRBJ1-5	ASKIQGLNQPQH
TRBD1	TRBV3-1/TRBV3-2	TRBJ1-1	ASSPLGTGDTEAF
.	TRBV9	TRBJ2-1	ASSVASGNEQF
.	TRBV23-1	TRBJ1-3	ASSQSGRRSGNTIY
.	TRBV3-1/TRBV3-2	TRBJ1-2	ASSQDGTTAGGYT
.	TRBV7-3	TRBJ2-3	ASSPQGMTDTQY
.	TRBV7-9	TRBJ2-1	ASSHRGGQANEQF
.	TRBV7-2	TRBJ2-3	ASSPGGGGITDTQY
.	TRBV5-1	TRBJ1-2	ASSPGRTLYT
TRBD1	TRBV6-1	TRBJ1-1	ASSEGTGMNTEAF
.	TRBV6-1	TRBJ1-2	ASSEALAYYYGYT
.	TRBV7-9	TRBJ2-1	ASSYQKSHEQF
.	TRBV19	TRBJ2-7	ASSPTWGRNEQY
TRBD1	TRBV7-9	TRBJ2-7	ASREQGDEQY
TRBD1	TRBV6-5	TRBJ1-5	ASSPSGTGDQPQH
TRBD2	TRBV19	TRBJ2-7	ASSRGLAGVGPYEQY
TRBD2	TRBV6-1	TRBJ2-7	ASSERTSGGTSYEQY
TRBD2	TRBV19	TRBJ2-3	ASSILLAGVGDTQY
.	TRBV30	TRBJ2-5	AWSVQKETQY
TRBD1	TRBV11-3	TRBJ2-4	ASGYRGSGIQY
.	TRBV7-8	TRBJ1-3	ASSLTRGAGNTIY
.	TRBV7-3	TRBJ2-5	ASSLSGARETQY
.	TRBV28	TRBJ2-2	ASSPNRPTGELF
TRBD1	TRBV28	TRBJ1-5	ASSPGQGNQPQH
.	TRBV28	TRBJ1-3	ASSTTTGTIY
TRBD2	TRBV19	TRBJ2-7	ASSIGEPGGLYEQY
.	TRBV7-9	TRBJ2-5	ASSPGAGAGETQY
.	TRBV28	TRBJ1-2	ASVPRQTYGYT
.	TRBV11-1	TRBJ2-2	ASSAYTSQGSMF
.	TRBV25-1	TRBJ1-4	ASSEREDTQSEKLF
.	TRBV5-1	TRBJ1-2	ASSFNQQGRGYT
TRBD1	TRBV28	TRBJ2-7	ASSFRQGSYEQY
TRBD1	TRBV10-3	TRBJ2-2	AISERTGTNTGELF
.	TRBV2	TRBJ1-1	SEQGNTEAF
TRBD1	TRBV7-9	TRBJ2-3	ASSLTGVLADTQY
TRBD2	TRBV6-5	TRBJ2-1	ASRLALAALEQF
.	TRBV5-4	TRBJ2-5	ASSGPGTLQETQY
TRBD1	TRBV7-2	TRBJ1-1	ASSSEEGAHTEAF
TRBD1	TRBV7-2	TRBJ2-7	ATGEGADYEQY
.	TRBV6-5	TRBJ2-1	ASTQQVRSYNEQF
.	TRBV19	TRBJ1-1	ASRVGLRAF
TRBD2	TRBV28	TRBJ2-5	ASSTVAGGETQY
.	TRBV6-5	TRBJ2-3	ASSYFDAGTDTQY
.	TRBV30	TRBJ1-5	AWSVRAGEQPQH
.	TRBV14	TRBJ2-7	ASSHGGLGY